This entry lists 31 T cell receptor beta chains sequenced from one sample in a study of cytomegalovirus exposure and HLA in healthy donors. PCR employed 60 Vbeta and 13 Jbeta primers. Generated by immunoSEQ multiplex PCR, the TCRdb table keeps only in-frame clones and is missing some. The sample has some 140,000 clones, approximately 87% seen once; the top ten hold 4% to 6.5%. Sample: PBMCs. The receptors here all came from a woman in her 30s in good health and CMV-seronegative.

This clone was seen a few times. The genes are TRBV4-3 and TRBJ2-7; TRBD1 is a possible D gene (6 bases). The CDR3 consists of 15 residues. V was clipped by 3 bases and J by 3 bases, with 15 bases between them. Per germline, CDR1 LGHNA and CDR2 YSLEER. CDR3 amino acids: CASSQYLGADYEQYF. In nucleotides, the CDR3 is TGCGCCAGCAGCCAGTACTTGGGGGCGGACTACGAGCAGTACTTC.

In DNA, the CDR3 is TGCGCCAGCAGCCAAGGGGAGAGCGGGACCCACAATGAGCAGTTCTTC. This sequence encodes CASSQGESGTHNEQFF. The V gene is TRBV4-3, the J gene TRBJ2-1; 7 nucleotides agree with TRBD2. Germline V gene data show CDR1 as LGHNA and CDR2 as YSLEER. The CDR3 spans 16 residues. V shed 1 base, J shed 5 bases, and the junction held 8 bases outside the gene matches.

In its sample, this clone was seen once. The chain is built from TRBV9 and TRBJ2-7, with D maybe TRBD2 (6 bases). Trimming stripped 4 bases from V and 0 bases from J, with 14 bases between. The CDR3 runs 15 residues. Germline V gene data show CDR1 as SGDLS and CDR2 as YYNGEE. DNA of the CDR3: TGTGCCAGCAGCCGGAGCGGGTATAGCTCCTACGAGCAGTACTTC. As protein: CASSRSGYSSYEQYF.

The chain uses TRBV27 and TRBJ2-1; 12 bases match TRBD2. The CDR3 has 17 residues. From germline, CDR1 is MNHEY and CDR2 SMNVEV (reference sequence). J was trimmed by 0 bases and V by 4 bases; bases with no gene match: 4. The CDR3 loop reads CASSSPTSGSSYNEQFF. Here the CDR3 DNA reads TGTGCCAGCAGTTCACCGACTAGCGGGAGCTCCTACAATGAGCAGTTCTTC.

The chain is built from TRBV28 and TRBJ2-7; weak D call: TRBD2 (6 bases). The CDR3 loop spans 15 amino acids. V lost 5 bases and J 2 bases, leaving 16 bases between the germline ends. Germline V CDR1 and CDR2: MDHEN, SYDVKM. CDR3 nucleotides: TGTGCCAGCAGTCCGATTCGGGGCGGGACCTACGAGCAGTACTTC. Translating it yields CASSPIRGGTYEQYF.

DNA for the CDR3: TGCGCCAGCAGTCAATCAGCTACTCACTCTGGAAACACCATATATTTT. Its translation: CASSQSATHSGNTIYF. This sequence joins TRBV23-1 and TRBJ1-3; no definite D call. TRBV23-1 is an open reading frame, and its role is uncertain. The CDR3 is 16 residues long. V shed 0 bases and J shed 0 bases, with 9 bases lying between them.

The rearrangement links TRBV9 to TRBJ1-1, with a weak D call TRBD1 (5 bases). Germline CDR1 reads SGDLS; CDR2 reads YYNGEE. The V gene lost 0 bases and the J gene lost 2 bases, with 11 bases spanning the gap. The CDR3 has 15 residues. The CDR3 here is CASSVGGDYNTEAFF. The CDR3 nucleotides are TGTGCCAGCAGCGTAGGAGGGGACTATAACACTGAAGCTTTCTTT. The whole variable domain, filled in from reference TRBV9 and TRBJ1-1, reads DSGVTQTPKHLITATGQRVTLRCSPRSGDLSVYWYQQSLDQGLQFLIQYYNGEERAKGNILERFSAQQFPDLHSELNLSSLELGDSALYFCASSVGGDYNTEAFFGQGTRLTVV.

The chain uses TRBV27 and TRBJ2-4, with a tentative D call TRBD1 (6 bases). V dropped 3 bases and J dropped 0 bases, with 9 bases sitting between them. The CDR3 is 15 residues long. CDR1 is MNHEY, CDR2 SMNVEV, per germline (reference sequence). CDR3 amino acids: CASSLTGLAKNIQYF. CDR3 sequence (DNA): TGTGCCAGCAGTTTGACAGGTCTAGCCAAAAACATTCAGTACTTC.

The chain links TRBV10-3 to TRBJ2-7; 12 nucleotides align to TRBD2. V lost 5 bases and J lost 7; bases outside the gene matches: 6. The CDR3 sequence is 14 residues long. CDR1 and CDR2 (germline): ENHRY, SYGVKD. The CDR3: CAISTILAGGEQYF. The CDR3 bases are TGTGCCATCAGTACTATACTAGCGGGGGGTGAGCAGTACTTC.

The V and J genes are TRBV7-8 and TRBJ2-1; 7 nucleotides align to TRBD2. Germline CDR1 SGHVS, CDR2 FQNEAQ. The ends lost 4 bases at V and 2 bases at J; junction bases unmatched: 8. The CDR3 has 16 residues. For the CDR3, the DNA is TGTGCCAGCAGCTACCGACTAGCTAAGGCCTACAATGAGCAGTTCTTC. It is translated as CASSYRLAKAYNEQFF.

The CDR3 bases are TGCGCCAGCAGCCTCATCGGACAGGGGGAAGAGACCCAGTACTTC. It is translated as CASSLIGQGEETQYF. The chain employs TRBV4-1 and TRBJ2-5, with 10 bases fitting TRBD1. The CDR3 runs to 15 residues. Per the germline V gene, CDR1 is MGHRA and CDR2 is YSYEKL. The ends lost 4 bases at V and 3 bases at J; junction bases unmatched: 5.

The CDR3 spells CAWSVDSGPYNEQFF. The DNA of the CDR3 is TGTGCCTGGAGTGTAGACAGCGGGCCCTACAATGAGCAGTTCTTC. V usage is TRBV30 and J usage is TRBJ2-1; weak D call: TRBD2 (6 bases). Trimming took off 0 bases at V and 2 bases at J, with 11 bases between the two ends. Germline V gene lookup returns CDR1 GTSNPN and CDR2 SVGIG (reference sequence). This CDR3 has 15 residues.

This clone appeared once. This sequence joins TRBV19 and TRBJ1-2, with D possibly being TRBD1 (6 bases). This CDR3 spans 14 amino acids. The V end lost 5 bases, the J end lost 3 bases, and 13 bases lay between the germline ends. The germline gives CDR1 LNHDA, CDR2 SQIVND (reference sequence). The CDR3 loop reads CASSVDRWDYGYTF. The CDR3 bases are TGTGCCAGTAGTGTGGACAGATGGGACTATGGCTACACCTTC.

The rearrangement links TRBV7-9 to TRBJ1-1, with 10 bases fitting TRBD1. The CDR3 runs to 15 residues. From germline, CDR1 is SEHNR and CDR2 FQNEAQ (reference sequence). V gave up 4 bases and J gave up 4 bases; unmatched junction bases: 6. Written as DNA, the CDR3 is TGTGCCAGCAGCTCCCGGGACAGGGGTCGCACTGAAGCTTTCTTT. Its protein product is CASSSRDRGRTEAFF.

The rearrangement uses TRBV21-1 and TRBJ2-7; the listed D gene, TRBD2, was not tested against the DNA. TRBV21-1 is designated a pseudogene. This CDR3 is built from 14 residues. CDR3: CASFGQTGVHEQYF. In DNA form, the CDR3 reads TGTGCCAGCTTCGGGCAGACGGGGGTCCACGAGCAGTACTTC.

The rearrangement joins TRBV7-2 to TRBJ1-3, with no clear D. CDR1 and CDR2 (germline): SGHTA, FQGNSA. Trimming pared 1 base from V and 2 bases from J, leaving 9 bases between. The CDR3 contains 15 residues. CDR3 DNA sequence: TGTGCCAGCAGCTTAGATCCTCCTCCTGGAAACACCATATATTTT. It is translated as CASSLDPPPGNTIYF.

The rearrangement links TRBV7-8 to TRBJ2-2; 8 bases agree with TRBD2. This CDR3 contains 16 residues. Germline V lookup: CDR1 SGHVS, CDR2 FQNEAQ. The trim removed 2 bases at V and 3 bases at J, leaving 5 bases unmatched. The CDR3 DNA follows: TGTGCCAGCAGCTTACGGGAGGGTAGCGACACCGGGGAGCTGTTTTTT. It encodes CASSLREGSDTGELFF.

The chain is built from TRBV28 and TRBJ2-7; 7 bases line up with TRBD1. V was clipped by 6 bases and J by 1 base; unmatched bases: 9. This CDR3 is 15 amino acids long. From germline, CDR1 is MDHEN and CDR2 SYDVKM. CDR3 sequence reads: CASSVETGQSYEQYF. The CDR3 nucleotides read TGTGCCAGCAGCGTGGAAACGGGACAGTCCTACGAGCAGTACTTC.

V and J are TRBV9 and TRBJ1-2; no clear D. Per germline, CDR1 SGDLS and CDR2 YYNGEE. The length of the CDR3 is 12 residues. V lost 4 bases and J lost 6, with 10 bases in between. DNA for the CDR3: TGTGCCAGCAGCCTAAGCGGACATGGCTACACCTTC. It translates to CASSLSGHGYTF.

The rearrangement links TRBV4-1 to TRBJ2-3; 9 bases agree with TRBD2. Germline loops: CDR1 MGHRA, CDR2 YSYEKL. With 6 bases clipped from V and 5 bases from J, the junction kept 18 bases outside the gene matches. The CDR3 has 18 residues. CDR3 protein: CASSRTPSGVLSVDTQYF. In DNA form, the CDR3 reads TGCGCCAGCAGTCGGACTCCTAGCGGGGTATTGTCGGTAGATACGCAGTATTTT.

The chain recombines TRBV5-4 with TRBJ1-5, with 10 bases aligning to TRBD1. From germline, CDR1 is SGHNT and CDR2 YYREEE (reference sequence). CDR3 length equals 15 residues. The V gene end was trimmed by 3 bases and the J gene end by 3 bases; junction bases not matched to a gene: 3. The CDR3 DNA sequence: TGTGCCAGCAGCTGGGGACAGGGGTCCAATCAGCCCCAGCATTTT. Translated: CASSWGQGSNQPQHF.

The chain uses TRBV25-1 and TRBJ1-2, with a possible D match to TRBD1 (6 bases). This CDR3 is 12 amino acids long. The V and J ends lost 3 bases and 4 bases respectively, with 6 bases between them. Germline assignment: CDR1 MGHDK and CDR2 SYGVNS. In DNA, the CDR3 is TGTGCCAGCAGTGACAGGGGCTATGGCTACACCTTC. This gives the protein CASSDRGYGYTF.

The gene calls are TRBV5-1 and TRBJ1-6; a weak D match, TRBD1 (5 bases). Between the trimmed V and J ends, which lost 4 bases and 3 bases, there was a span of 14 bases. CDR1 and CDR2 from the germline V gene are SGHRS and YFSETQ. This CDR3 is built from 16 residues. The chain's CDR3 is CASSPRGNVYNSPLHF. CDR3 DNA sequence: TGCGCCAGCAGCCCAAGGGGTAACGTCTATAATTCACCCCTCCACTTT.

The DNA for the CDR3 is TGTGCCAGCAGCTTGGGGGGTGACAGCTACGAGCAGTACTTC. It is translated as CASSLGGDSYEQYF. V gene TRBV5-5 combines with J gene TRBJ2-7; TRBD1 might be the D (5 bases). CDR3 length: 14 residues. Germline CDR1 and CDR2: SGHKS and YYEKEE (reference sequence). The V gene lost 0 bases and the J gene lost 3 bases, with 10 bases spanning the gap.

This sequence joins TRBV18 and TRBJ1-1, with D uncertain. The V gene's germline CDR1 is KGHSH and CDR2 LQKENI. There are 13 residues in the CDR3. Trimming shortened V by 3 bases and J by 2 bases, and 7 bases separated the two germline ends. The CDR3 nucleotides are TGTGCCAGCTCACCGGGCCCTAACACTGAAGCTTTCTTT. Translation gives CASSPGPNTEAFF.

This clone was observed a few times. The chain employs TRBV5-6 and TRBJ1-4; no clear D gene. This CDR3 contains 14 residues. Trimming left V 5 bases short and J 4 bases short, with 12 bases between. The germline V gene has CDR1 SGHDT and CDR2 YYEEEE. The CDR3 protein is CASRGWADNEKLFF. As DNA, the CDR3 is TGTGCCAGCAGAGGATGGGCAGATAATGAAAAACTGTTTTTT. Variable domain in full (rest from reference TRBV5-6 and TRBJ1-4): DAGVTQSPTHLIKTRGQQVTLRCSPKSGHDTVSWYQQALGQGPQFIFQYYEEEERQRGNFPDRFSGHQFPNYSSELNVNALLLGDSALYLCASRGWADNEKLFFGSGTQLSVL.

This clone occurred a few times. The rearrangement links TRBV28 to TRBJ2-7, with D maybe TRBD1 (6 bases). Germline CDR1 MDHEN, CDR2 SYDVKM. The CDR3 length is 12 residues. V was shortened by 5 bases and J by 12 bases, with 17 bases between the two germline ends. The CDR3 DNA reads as TGTGCCAGCAGTCGAACCCTTGACAGGACGTACTTC. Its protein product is CASSRTLDRTYF.

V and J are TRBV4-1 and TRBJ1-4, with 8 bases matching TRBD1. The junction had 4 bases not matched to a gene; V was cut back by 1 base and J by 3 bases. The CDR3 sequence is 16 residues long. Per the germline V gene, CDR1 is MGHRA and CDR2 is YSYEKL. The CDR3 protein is CASSQGQGPANEKLFF. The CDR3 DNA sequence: TGCGCCAGCAGCCAAGGACAGGGGCCGGCTAATGAAAAACTGTTTTTT.

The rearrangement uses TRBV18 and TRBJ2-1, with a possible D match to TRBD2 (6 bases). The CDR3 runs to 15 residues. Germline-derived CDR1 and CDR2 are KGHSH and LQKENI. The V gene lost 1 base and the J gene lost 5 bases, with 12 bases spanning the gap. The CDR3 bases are TGTGCCAGCTCACCACGCGCGGGAACTAACAATGAGCAGTTCTTC. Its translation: CASSPRAGTNNEQFF.

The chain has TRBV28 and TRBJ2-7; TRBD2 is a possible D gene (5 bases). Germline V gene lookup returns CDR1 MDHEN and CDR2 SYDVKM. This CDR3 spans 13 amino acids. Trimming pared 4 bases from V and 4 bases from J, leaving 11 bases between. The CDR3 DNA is TGTGCCAGCAGTTCAATGGACTCGTACGAGCAGTACTTC. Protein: CASSSMDSYEQYF.

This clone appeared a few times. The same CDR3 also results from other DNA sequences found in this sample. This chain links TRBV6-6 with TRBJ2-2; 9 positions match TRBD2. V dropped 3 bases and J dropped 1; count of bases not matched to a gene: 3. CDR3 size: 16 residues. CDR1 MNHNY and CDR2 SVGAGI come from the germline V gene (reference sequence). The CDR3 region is CASSYLLAGNTGELFF. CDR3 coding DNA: TGTGCCAGCAGTTATTTACTAGCGGGGAACACCGGGGAGCTGTTTTTT.